A selection of T cell receptor beta chains follows, all from one sample in a study of shared clonotypes between healthy human individuals. Clones were sequenced by immunoSEQ multiplex PCR, and TCRdb holds only the in-frame ones, with some missing. The sample includes millions of clones, roughly nine tenths seen only once; the top ten take over 0.12%. The sample taken for sequencing was naive CD4+ T cells sorted from blood. The receptors come from a man younger than 35 in good health. CDR3s include the opening cysteine and the closing phenylalanine or tryptophan. The order of the fields is D gene, clone size, CDR3 length, V gene, J gene, CDR3 protein, CDR3 DNA. D genes are given only for firm matches. Clone size is shown for a subset of rows, as once, few, many or a class of expanded clone.

>-|-|14|TRBV6-1|TRBJ2-3
CASSKPPSTDTQYF
TGTGCCAGCAGTAAACCACCCAGCACAGATACGCAGTATTTT
>-|once|15|TRBV6-5|TRBJ2-1
CASSPGAHTIDEQFF
TGTGCCAGCAGTCCCGGGGCGCACACCATCGATGAGCAGTTCTTC
>-|once|15|TRBV6-5|TRBJ1-2
CASRLQGDGNYGYTF
TGTGCCAGCAGATTACAGGGTGATGGTAACTATGGCTACACCTTC
>-|few|10|TRBV20-1|TRBJ1-6
CSHSLPPLHF
TGCAGCCACTCCCTACCACCCCTCCACTTT
>-|few|14|TRBV6-6|TRBJ1-5
CASSLGASNQPQHF
TGTGCCAGCAGCCTCGGGGCGAGCAATCAGCCCCAGCATTTT
>TRBD2|-|16|TRBV9|TRBJ2-3
CASSATGTSGPDTQYF
TGTGCCAGCAGCGCCACCGGGACTAGCGGTCCAGATACGCAGTATTTT
>-|-|16|TRBV28|TRBJ1-5
CASSLSTGGSNQPQHF
TGTGCCAGCAGTTTATCAACCGGGGGGAGCAATCAGCCCCAGCATTTT
>-|-|15|TRBV10-1|TRBJ2-3
CASSEGQASTDTQYF
TGCGCCAGCAGTGAAGGGCAGGCTAGCACAGATACGCAGTATTTT
>-|-|15|TRBV6-6|TRBJ2-7
CASSYSRGVAYEQYF
TGTGCCAGCAGTTACTCGAGGGGGGTTGCCTACGAGCAGTACTTC
>TRBD2|-|14|TRBV7-2|TRBJ2-7
CASSKGLAPYEQYF
TGTGCCAGCAGCAAAGGACTAGCGCCATACGAGCAGTACTTC
>-|-|14|TRBV30|TRBJ1-6
CAWSGDGYNSPLHF
TGTGCCTGGAGTGGCGACGGATATAATTCACCCCTCCACTTT
>-|-|15|TRBV21-1|TRBJ2-5
CASSSRTGYRETQYF
TGTGCCAGCAGCAGCAGGACAGGTTATCGGGAGACCCAGTACTTC